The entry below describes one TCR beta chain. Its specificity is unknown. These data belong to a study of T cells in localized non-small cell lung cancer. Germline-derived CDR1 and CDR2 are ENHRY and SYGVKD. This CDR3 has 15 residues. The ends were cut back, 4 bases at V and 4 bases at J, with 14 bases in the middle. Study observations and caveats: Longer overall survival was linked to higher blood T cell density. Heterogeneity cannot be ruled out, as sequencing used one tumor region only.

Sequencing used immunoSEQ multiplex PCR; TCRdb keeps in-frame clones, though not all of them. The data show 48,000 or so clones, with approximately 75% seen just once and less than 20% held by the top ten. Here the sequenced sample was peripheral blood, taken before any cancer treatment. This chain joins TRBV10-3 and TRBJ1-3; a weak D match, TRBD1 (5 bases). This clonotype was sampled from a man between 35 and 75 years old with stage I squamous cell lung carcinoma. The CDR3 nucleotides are TGTGCCATCAGTGGTATGGGACGGCTGGGAAACACCATATATTTT. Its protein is CAISGMGRLGNTIYF.